A single sample is the source of the 28 T cell receptor beta chains below, sequenced in a study of T-cell memory formation after mild COVID-19. TCRdb recomputed calls from the 5' RACE reads with MiXCR, one row per CDR3 protein. Here the sample spans about 190,000 distinct CDR3 sequences, 15% to 20% being singletons. The sequencing input was PBMCs or a T cell subset sorted from them (not recorded which). These receptors originate from an adult woman who had mild COVID-19 (a few samples of this study predate the infection). Cell type and time point are not known.

The V gene is TRBV7-2, the J gene TRBJ2-3; 9 bases align to TRBD2. This CDR3 has 17 amino acids. V lost 5 bases, J lost 3 bases, and 12 bases stayed unmatched. Germline V CDR1 and CDR2: SGHTA, FQGNSA. The CDR3: CASSAPLGTSRTDTQYF. The CDR3 bases are TGTGCCAGCAGCGCACCCCTAGGGACTAGCAGGACAGATACGCAGTATTTT. Full variable domain (outside the CDR3, taken from reference TRBV7-2 and TRBJ2-3): GAGVSQSPSNKVTEKGKDVELRCDPISGHTALYWYRQSLGQGLEFLIYFQGNSAPDKSGLPSDRFSAERTGGSVSTLTIQRTQQEDSAVYLCASSAPLGTSRTDTQYFGPGTRLTVL.

This clonotype was observed a handful of times. The rearrangement uses TRBV5-1 and TRBJ2-1; TRBD1 agrees at 9 bases. Germline V gene sequence: CDR1 SGHRS, CDR2 YFSETQ. The trim removed 1 base at V and 6 bases at J, leaving 5 bases unmatched. CDR3 length equals 15 residues. CDR3 sequence (DNA): TGCGCCAGCAGCTTGAGGGACAGGGCGATCAATGAGCAGTTCTTC. It specifies CASSLRDRAINEQFF.

The gene calls are TRBV7-3 and TRBJ1-6; a possible D gene is TRBD1 (6 bases). Trimming left V 2 bases short and J 7 bases short, with 9 bases between. Germline V gives CDR1 SGHTA, CDR2 FQGTGA. The CDR3 covers 14 residues. The CDR3 sequence: CASSLGGENSPLHF. CDR3 coding DNA: TGTGCCAGCAGCTTAGGGGGCGAAAATTCACCCCTCCACTTT.

The gene calls are TRBV7-3 and TRBJ2-1; either TRBD1 or TRBD2 may fit D (5 bases each). This CDR3 region has 15 residues. Trimming left V 1 base short and J 3 bases short, with 10 bases between. Looked up from germline, CDR1 is SGHTA and CDR2 is FQGTGA. This CDR3 is CASSLRGTNYNEQFF. The CDR3 region has the DNA TGTGCCAGCAGCTTAAGGGGGACGAACTACAATGAGCAGTTCTTC. The entire variable domain, with the rest obtained from reference TRBV7-3 and TRBJ2-1, is as follows: GAGVSQTPSNKVTEKGKYVELRCDPISGHTALYWYRQSLGQGPEFLIYFQGTGAADDSGLPNDRFFAVRPEGSVSTLKIQRTERGDSAVYLCASSLRGTNYNEQFFGPGTRLTVL.

This clonotype was detected a few times. This sequence joins TRBV7-2 and TRBJ1-5; TRBD1 matches at 12 bases. There are 15 residues in the CDR3. The germline gives CDR1 SGHTA, CDR2 FQGNSA. V dropped 5 bases and J dropped 6; count of bases not matched to a gene: 5. The CDR3 loop is CASSAGTGGVQPQHF. As DNA, the CDR3 is TGTGCCAGCAGCGCCGGGACAGGGGGCGTTCAGCCCCAGCATTTT.

This sequence joins TRBV20-1 and TRBJ2-7, with TRBD2 identical over 9 bases. The length of the CDR3 is 15 residues. V shed 3 bases and J 6 bases; nucleotides not matched to a gene: 12. In germline, CDR1 is DFQATT, CDR2 SNEGSKA (reference sequence). The CDR3 region is CSARATGLARAEQYF. Here the CDR3 DNA reads TGCAGTGCTAGGGCAACCGGACTAGCGCGGGCCGAGCAGTACTTC.

This clonotype occurred a few times. V gene TRBV9 combines with J gene TRBJ2-1; 7 bases are a match to TRBD2. Germline V gene data show CDR1 as SGDLS and CDR2 as YYNGEE. The V gene end was trimmed by 0 bases and the J gene end by 3 bases; junction bases not matched to a gene: 6. The CDR3 is 16 residues long. As DNA, the CDR3 is TGTGCCAGCAGCGTAGAATCCGGCGGGAGCTACAATGAGCAGTTCTTC. Protein product: CASSVESGGSYNEQFF. Filled out from reference TRBV9 and TRBJ2-1, the complete variable domain reads DSGVTQTPKHLITATGQRVTLRCSPRSGDLSVYWYQQSLDQGLQFLIQYYNGEERAKGNILERFSAQQFPDLHSELNLSSLELGDSALYFCASSVESGGSYNEQFFGPGTRLTVL.

Concerning this clonotype itself: At one boundary the junction diverges from the germline segment, which might be a read error. The chain combines TRBV2 with TRBJ1-6, with no clear D. This CDR3 spans 15 amino acids. Germline values: CDR1 SNHLY, CDR2 FYNNEI. In nucleotides, the CDR3 is TGTGCCAGCAGGGAAGGCCGTTCTAATAATTCACCCCTCCACTTT. It specifies CASREGRSNNSPLHF.

This clonotype has a handful of counts. This chain connects TRBV12-3 or TRBV12-4 to TRBJ2-1, with TRBD2 identical over 9 bases. CDR3 length: 13 residues. With 5 bases clipped from V and 6 bases from J, the junction kept 2 bases outside the gene matches. The CDR3 sequence: CASSVSGGNEQFF. The DNA of the CDR3 is TGTGCCAGCAGTGTTAGCGGGGGCAATGAGCAGTTCTTC.

The rearrangement uses TRBV6-4 and TRBJ2-3; 7 bases align to TRBD2. Germline V gene lookup returns CDR1 MRHNA and CDR2 SNTAGT. The CDR3 has 15 residues. With V trimmed by 0 bases and J by 4 bases, 4 bases remained unmatched. The CDR3 here is CASSDSGREPDTQYF. The CDR3 coding sequence is TGTGCCAGCAGTGACTCTGGGCGGGAGCCAGATACGCAGTATTTT.

In its sample, this clonotype was seen many times. The chain joins TRBV29-1 to TRBJ2-5; no reliable D call. Germline V gene sequence: CDR1 SQVTM, CDR2 ANQGSEA. Trimming removed 4 bases from V and 0 bases from J, with 12 bases in between. There are 14 residues in the CDR3. In DNA, the CDR3 is TGCAGCGTTGCCCAATCACATCACCAAGAGACCCAGTACTTC. This codes for CSVAQSHHQETQYF.

V usage is TRBV24-1 and J usage is TRBJ2-5; TRBD2 is a possible D gene (5 bases). The CDR3 spans 14 residues. V lost 5 bases and J lost 5, with 14 bases in between. Per germline, CDR1 KGHDR and CDR2 SFDVKD. Written as DNA, the CDR3 is TGTGCCACCAGTGCGGGGTTCCCGATTGAGACCCAGTACTTC. It encodes CATSAGFPIETQYF.

V usage is TRBV7-8 and J usage is TRBJ2-5; the D gene is possibly TRBD2 (6 bases). V lost 5 bases to trimming and J lost 5 bases, with 15 bases between them. CDR3 size: 14 residues. From germline, CDR1 is SGHVS and CDR2 FQNEAQ. The CDR3 DNA reads as TGTGCCAGCAGCAGGAGGGAGCGCTTGGAGACCCAGTACTTC. This encodes CASSRRERLETQYF.

This sequence joins TRBV10-3 and TRBJ1-2; possible D gene TRBD1, 5 bases. Germline CDR1 reads ENHRY; CDR2 reads SYGVKD. Trimming cost V 3 bases and J 4 bases, with 12 bases left between them. This CDR3 is 14 amino acids long. The CDR3 protein is CAISDTQGVYGYTF. CDR3 coding DNA: TGTGCCATCAGTGACACCCAGGGAGTCTATGGCTACACCTTC.

This clonotype appeared a few times. This chain uses TRBV15 with TRBJ2-4; maybe TRBD2 (5 bases). Germline V gives CDR1 LNHNV, CDR2 YYDKDF (reference sequence). The V end was cut by 6 bases, the J end by 3 bases, with 15 bases between. The CDR3 loop spans 15 amino acids. CDR3 bases: TGTGCCACCAGAGAACCCGAGGGTGGCAAAAACATTCAGTACTTC. Its translation is CATREPEGGKNIQYF.

This clonotype has just a few counts. The J gene is TRBJ2-2, the V gene TRBV5-1; unclear D gene. The CDR3 spans 17 residues. Germline CDR1 is SGHRS and CDR2 is YFSETQ. V lost 1 base and J 0 bases, leaving 13 bases between the germline ends. CDR3 in DNA: TGCGCCAGCAGCTTGTTCCTACAGCGAACGAACACCGGGGAGCTGTTTTTT. Its translation: CASSLFLQRTNTGELFF.

V and J are TRBV2 and TRBJ2-3; D unclear. The germline V and J ends were trimmed by 7 bases and 4 bases, with 6 bases remaining between them. The CDR3 spans 11 residues. CDR1 and CDR2 (germline): SNHLY, FYNNEI. CDR3 sequence reads: CASNPADTQYF. In DNA, the CDR3 is TGTGCCAGCAACCCGGCAGATACGCAGTATTTT.

This clonotype was picked up many times. The V gene is TRBV12-3 or TRBV12-4, the J gene TRBJ1-2; D ambiguous. The CDR3 sequence is 11 residues long. Trimming stripped 8 bases from V and 2 bases from J, with 6 bases between. The CDR3 DNA sequence: TGTGCCAGCGCGGGGAACTATGGCTACACCTTC. Its translation: CASAGNYGYTF.

The chain joins TRBV29-1 to TRBJ2-2; 7 bases are shared with TRBD1. Germline CDR1 is SQVTM and CDR2 is ANQGSEA. V was pared by 4 bases and J by 6 bases, with 2 bases of the junction left unmatched. The CDR3 sequence is 12 residues long. The CDR3: CSVGGGSGELFF. The CDR3 bases are TGCAGCGTTGGAGGGGGCTCCGGGGAGCTGTTTTTT.

The chain carries TRBV29-1 and TRBJ2-1; D may be TRBD1 or TRBD2 (5 bases each). Trimming removed 5 bases from V and 8 bases from J, with 10 bases in between. CDR1 is SQVTM, CDR2 ANQGSEA, per germline. This CDR3 region has 11 residues. DNA of the CDR3: TGCAGCGTTCGGTGGGGGTATGAGCAGTTCTTC. This sequence encodes CSVRWGYEQFF.

The chain recombines TRBV6-2 or TRBV6-3 with TRBJ2-5; 8 bases are a match to TRBD1. The V gene's germline CDR1 is MNHEY and CDR2 SVGEGT. CDR3 length: 15 amino acids. The ends lost 3 bases at V and 5 bases at J; junction bases unmatched: 8. CDR3 residues: CASSYKGQELETQYF. The CDR3 DNA follows: TGTGCCAGCAGTTATAAGGGACAGGAGTTGGAGACCCAGTACTTC.

Many counts were recorded for this clonotype. This chain uses TRBV30 with TRBJ1-5; D gene ambiguous. Germline-derived CDR1 and CDR2 are GTSNPN and SVGIG (reference sequence). The V and J ends lost 0 bases and 1 base respectively, with 4 bases between them. The CDR3 spans 13 residues. The CDR3 spells CAWSVDSNQPQHF. In nucleotides, the CDR3 is TGTGCCTGGAGTGTAGACAGCAATCAGCCCCAGCATTTT.

This clonotype turned up a few times. V is TRBV18 and J is TRBJ1-1; D uncertain. CDR1 KGHSH and CDR2 LQKENI come from the germline V gene. This CDR3 region has 13 residues. V was clipped by 0 bases and J by 8 bases, with 10 bases between them. This CDR3 is CASSPPDPTEAFF. The CDR3 nucleotides read TGTGCCAGCTCACCACCAGACCCCACAGAAGCTTTCTTT. The complete variable domain, with remaining parts taken from reference TRBV18 and TRBJ1-1, reads NAGVMQNPRHLVRRRGQEARLRCSPMKGHSHVYWYRQLPEEGLKFMVYLQKENIIDESGMPKERFSAEFPKEGPSILRIQQVVRGDSAAYFCASSPPDPTEAFFGQGTRLTVV.

This clonotype was counted a few times. The V and J genes are TRBV9 and TRBJ2-3; 10 bases line up with TRBD1. This CDR3 is 16 amino acids long. The germline CDR1 and CDR2 sequences are SGDLS and YYNGEE. Trimming removed 0 bases from V and 3 bases from J; junction bases left unmatched: 4. CDR3 region: CASSVAPGQGTDTQYF. The CDR3 DNA reads TGTGCCAGCAGCGTAGCCCCGGGACAGGGGACAGATACGCAGTATTTT.

This clonotype turned up a few times. J is TRBJ1-1 and V is TRBV5-1; 7 bases align to TRBD1. The ends lost 4 bases at V and 6 bases at J; junction bases unmatched: 15. The germline V gene has CDR1 SGHRS and CDR2 YFSETQ. The CDR3 is 16 amino acids. The CDR3 loop reads CASSKGTAEIGAEAFF. The CDR3 DNA sequence: TGCGCCAGCAGCAAAGGGACAGCCGAGATTGGCGCTGAAGCTTTCTTT.

This clonotype was seen a few times. The J gene is TRBJ2-1, the V gene TRBV21-1; the D call TRBD1 from the table was never checked on the DNA. TRBV21-1 is recorded as a pseudogene. The CDR3 runs 16 residues. In DNA, the CDR3 is TGTGCCAGCAGCAAGACCCGGGACAGGGGAAAGGATGAGCAGTTCTTC. Amino acids: CASSKTRDRGKDEQFF.

The chain carries TRBV6-5 and TRBJ1-6; no reliable D call. The germline V and J ends were trimmed by 5 bases and 9 bases, with 17 bases remaining between them. The germline CDR1 and CDR2 sequences are MNHEY and SVGAGI. The CDR3 length is 15 residues. The CDR3, as DNA: TGTGCCAGCAGTCCACGGCTGGGTGGTCTTTCACCCCTCCACTTT. Its protein is CASSPRLGGLSPLHF.

Many counts were recorded for this clonotype. J is TRBJ1-2 and V is TRBV6-6; D is uncertain. Germline CDR1 reads MNHNY; CDR2 reads SVGAGI (reference sequence). Trimming stripped 5 bases from V and 5 bases from J, with 9 bases between. This CDR3 has 12 residues. CDR3 in DNA: TGTGCCAGCAGTCCTGTAGGTTATGGCTACACCTTC. Translation gives CASSPVGYGYTF.